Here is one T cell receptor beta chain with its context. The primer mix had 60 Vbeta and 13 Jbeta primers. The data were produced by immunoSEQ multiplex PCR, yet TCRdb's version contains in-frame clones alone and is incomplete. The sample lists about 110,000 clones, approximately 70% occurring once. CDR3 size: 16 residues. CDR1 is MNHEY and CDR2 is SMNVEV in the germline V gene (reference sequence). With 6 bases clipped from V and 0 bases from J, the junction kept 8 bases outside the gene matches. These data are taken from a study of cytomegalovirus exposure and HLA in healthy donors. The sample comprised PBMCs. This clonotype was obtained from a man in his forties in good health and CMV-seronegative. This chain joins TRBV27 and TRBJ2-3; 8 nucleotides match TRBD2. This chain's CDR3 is CASRTGTRGSTDTQYF. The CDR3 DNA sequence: TGTGCCAGCAGAACCGGGACTAGGGGTAGCACAGATACGCAGTATTTT.